This T cell receptor (beta chain) was retrieved from a study of shared clonotypes between healthy human individuals. About the study: Each donor contributed plates that comprised three CD4 naive, three CD4 memory, two CD8 naive and one CD8 memory. Whole-study findings and limits: Memory subsets had estimated richness that was generally smaller than that of naive subsets.

This clone was counted a single time. No antigen is known for it. V lost 6 bases and J 3 bases, leaving 11 bases between the germline ends. The CDR3 contains 13 residues. Germline values: CDR1 SEHNR, CDR2 FQNEAQ (reference sequence). Template for every sorted-subset replicate PCR totaled about 200 ng DNA, about 30,000 T cell genomes. Method: immunoSEQ multiplex PCR; TCRdb's copy keeps in-frame clones and lacks some. In the table there are over a million clones, roughly 97% of which are singletons. V and J are TRBV7-9 and TRBJ1-1, with no clear D. The receptor was isolated from a young man in good health. Material for sequencing was naive CD4+ T cells sorted from blood. The subset: CD45RA+ positively selected. CDR3 sequence: CASRLRRDTEAFF. CDR3 nucleotides: TGTGCCAGCAGGTTGAGGAGGGACACTGAAGCTTTCTTT.